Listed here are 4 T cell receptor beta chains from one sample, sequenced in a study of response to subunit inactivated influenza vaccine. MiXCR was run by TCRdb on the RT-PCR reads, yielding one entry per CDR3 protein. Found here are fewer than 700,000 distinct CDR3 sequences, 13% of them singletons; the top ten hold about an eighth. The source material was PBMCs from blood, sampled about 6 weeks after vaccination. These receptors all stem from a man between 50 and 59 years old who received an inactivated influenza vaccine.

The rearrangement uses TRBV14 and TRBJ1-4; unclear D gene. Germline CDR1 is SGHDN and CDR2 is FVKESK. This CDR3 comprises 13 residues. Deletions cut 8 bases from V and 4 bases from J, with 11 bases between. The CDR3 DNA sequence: TGTGCCAGCCAGAGATGGTATAATGAAAAACTGTTTTTT. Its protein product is CASQRWYNEKLFF.

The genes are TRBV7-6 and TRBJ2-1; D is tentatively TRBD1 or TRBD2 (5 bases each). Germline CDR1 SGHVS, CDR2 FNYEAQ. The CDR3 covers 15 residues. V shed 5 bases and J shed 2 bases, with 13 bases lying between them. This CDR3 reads CASSGVGRAYNEQFF. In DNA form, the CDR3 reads TGTGCCAGCAGCGGTGTGGGACGGGCCTACAATGAGCAGTTCTTC.

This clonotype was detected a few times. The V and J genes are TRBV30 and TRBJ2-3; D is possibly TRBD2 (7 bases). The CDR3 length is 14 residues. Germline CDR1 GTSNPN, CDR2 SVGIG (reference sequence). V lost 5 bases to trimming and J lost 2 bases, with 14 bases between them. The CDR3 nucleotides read TGTGCCTGGGGCAGGGGAGGGACCACAGATACGCAGTATTTT. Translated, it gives CAWGRGGTTDTQYF.

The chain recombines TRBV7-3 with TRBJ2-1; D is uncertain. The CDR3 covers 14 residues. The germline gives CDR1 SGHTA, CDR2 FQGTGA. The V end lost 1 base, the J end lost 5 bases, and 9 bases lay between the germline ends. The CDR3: CASSLSAGNNEQFF. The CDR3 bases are TGTGCCAGCAGCTTAAGCGCCGGTAACAATGAGCAGTTCTTC.